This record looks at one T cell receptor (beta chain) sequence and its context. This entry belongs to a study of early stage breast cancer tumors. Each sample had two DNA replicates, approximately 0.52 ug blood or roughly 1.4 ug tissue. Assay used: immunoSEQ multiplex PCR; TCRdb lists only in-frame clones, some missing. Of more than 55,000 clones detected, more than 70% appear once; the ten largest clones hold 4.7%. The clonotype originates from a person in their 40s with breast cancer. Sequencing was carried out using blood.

CDR3 sequence (DNA): TGTGCCAGCAGTGCCCCGGGAGGGGCCTCCTACGAGCAGTACTTC. This sequence encodes CASSAPGGASYEQYF. The V call is TRBV6-1, the J call TRBJ2-7, with 8 bases lining up with TRBD2. The CDR3 is 15 residues long. V lost 4 bases and J lost 0; bases outside the gene matches: 5. From germline, CDR1 is MNHNS and CDR2 SASEGT.